This T cell receptor beta chain was observed in a study of blood T cell repertoires in COVID-19. Repertoires were generated with immunoSEQ multiplex PCR, while TCRdb's copy carries only in-frame clones and drops some. The table has about 220,000 clones, about 80% seen once. The V and J ends lost 8 bases and 4 bases, in that order; junction bases with no gene match: 7. Germline lookup yields CDR1 LNHDA and CDR2 SQIVND (reference sequence). CDR3 length: 13 residues. This chain joins TRBV19 and TRBJ1-2, with 7 bases lining up with TRBD1. This clonotype originated in a woman between 55 and 75 years old with acute or convalescent COVID-19. The material sequenced was peripheral blood. DNA of the CDR3: TGTGCCAGTGCCCCACAGGGGCTCTATGGCTACACCTTC. It encodes CASAPQGLYGYTF.